A selection of T cell receptor beta chains follows, all from one sample in a study of T cell changes during pregnancy in multiple sclerosis. Only in-frame clones appear in the TCRdb table, and some are missing; sequencing was by immunoSEQ multiplex PCR. This sample carries fewer than 55,000 clones, 80% to 95% of them seen once, and the ten largest clones take 0.45% to 0.6%. The material was CD4+ T cells from peripheral blood mononuclear cells, obtained in the third trimester of pregnancy. The receptors were gathered from a female donor with multiple sclerosis, enrolled in a pregnancy study. Each CDR3 is given without its conserved first and last residue.

ASSIDRGISGAF	TRBV25-1	TRBJ1-1
ASSGVSGLSSLGGEQY	TRBV2	TRBJ2-7
ASTEQGGENQPQH	TRBV2	TRBJ1-5
ASSVGQGDTGELF	TRBV9	TRBJ2-2
ASSLTGDAYNEQF	TRBV5-5	TRBJ2-1
ASSYRVTITEAF	TRBV6-5	TRBJ1-1
ASSLGPRGYNEQF	TRBV11-2	TRBJ2-1
ASSSFQGRSYEQY	TRBV7-9	TRBJ2-7
ASSESFDSSDTQY	TRBV2	TRBJ2-3
AIRGIHSFNYGYT	TRBV28	TRBJ1-2
ASSTETIFGGQYGYT	TRBV25-1	TRBJ1-2
ASSYGTTLPGYT	TRBV2	TRBJ1-2
ASKVTGGADYGYT	TRBV5-1	TRBJ1-2
ASSLQGGKGSPLH	TRBV14	TRBJ1-6
ASSLYGVLITGYT	TRBV13	TRBJ1-2
ASSIETGFSNQPQH	TRBV19	TRBJ1-5
ASSLGTGYGYT	TRBV7-9	TRBJ1-2
ASSFSGGDSYEQY	TRBV27	TRBJ2-7
ASRGTESGELF	TRBV19	TRBJ2-2
AISTTVNEQF	TRBV10-3	TRBJ2-1
ASSALTGEQY	TRBV5-4	TRBJ2-7
ASSISDLNSPLH	TRBV19	TRBJ1-6
ASSVDLGLTEAF	TRBV9	TRBJ1-1
ASSVVGTGSTDTQY	TRBV9	TRBJ2-3
ASSLIYSGEQY	TRBV7-3	TRBJ2-7
ASSPRQGMGYQPQH	TRBV27	TRBJ1-5
ASRETGTVGELF	TRBV6-5	TRBJ2-2